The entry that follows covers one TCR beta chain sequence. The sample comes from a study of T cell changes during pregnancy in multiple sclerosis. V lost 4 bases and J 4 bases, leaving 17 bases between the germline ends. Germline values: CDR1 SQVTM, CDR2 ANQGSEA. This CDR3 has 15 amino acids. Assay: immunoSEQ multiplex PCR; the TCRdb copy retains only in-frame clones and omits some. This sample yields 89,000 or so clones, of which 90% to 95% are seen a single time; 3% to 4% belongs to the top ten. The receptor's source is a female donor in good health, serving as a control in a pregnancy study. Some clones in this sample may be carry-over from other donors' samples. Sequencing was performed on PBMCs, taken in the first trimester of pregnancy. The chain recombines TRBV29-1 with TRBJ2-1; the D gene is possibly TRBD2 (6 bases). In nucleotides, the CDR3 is TGCAGCGTTGTCTTAGCGGAGGCGGTTTACAATGAGCAGTTCTTC. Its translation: CSVVLAEAVYNEQFF.